This is a list of T cell receptor beta chains from one sample in a study of blood T cell repertoires in COVID-19. Using immunoSEQ multiplex PCR, the repertoire was profiled, and TCRdb retains in-frame clones only, with some absent. The table records a few hundred thousand clones, 75% to 90% of them present only once. Source material: PBMCs or T cells enriched from blood (not recorded which). The origin of the receptors is a woman younger than 35 in a cohort exposed to, infected with or recovered from COVID-19 (not recorded which). Each CDR3 is given with its conserved first and last residue. A D gene is named only where the DNA matches it firmly. Rows give clone size only sometimes, using once, few, many, or a class for an expanded clone.

clone size	V gene	D gene	J gene	CDR3 protein	CDR3 DNA
once	TRBV19	TRBD1	TRBJ1-2	CASSWTRQGHGYTF	TGTGCCAGTTCATGGACCAGACAGGGCCATGGCTACACCTTC
.	TRBV7-3	TRBD2	TRBJ2-1	CASSLFHTSGYFNEQFF	TGTGCCAGCAGCTTATTCCATACTAGCGGGTACTTTAATGAGCAGTTCTTC
.	TRBV3-1/TRBV3-2	.	TRBJ2-7	CASSQDDSSYEQYF	TGTGCCAGCAGCCAAGACGACAGTTCCTACGAGCAGTACTTC
few	TRBV4-1	TRBD1	TRBJ1-1	CASSHPGQGASEAFF	TGCGCCAGCAGCCACCCGGGACAGGGGGCATCTGAAGCTTTCTTT
.	TRBV5-1	.	TRBJ2-1	CASSRDVGPNEQFF	TGCGCCAGCTCACGGGATGTAGGTCCCAATGAGCAGTTCTTC
.	TRBV13	TRBD1	TRBJ2-6	CASSFSLEGQGARGANVLTF	TGTGCCAGCAGCTTCAGCCTCGAGGGACAGGGGGCGCGAGGGGCCAACGTCCTGACTTTC
once	TRBV5-1	.	TRBJ1-2	CASSEDRNYGYTF	TGCGCCAGCAGCGAAGACAGAAACTATGGCTACACCTTC
.	TRBV3-1/TRBV3-2	.	TRBJ2-5	CASSQREETQYF	TGTGCCAGCAGCCAACGTGAAGAGACCCAGTACTTC
.	TRBV28	.	TRBJ1-5	CAPFRQEGNQPQHF	TGTGCCCCTTTTCGACAGGAAGGCAATCAGCCCCAGCATTTT
.	TRBV7-3	.	TRBJ2-1	CASSLTGGYNEQFF	TGTGCCAGCAGCTTAACGGGGGGCTACAATGAGCAGTTCTTC
.	TRBV24-1	.	TRBJ2-2	CATQRAGELFF	TGTGCCACCCAGAGGGCCGGGGAGCTGTTTTTT
.	TRBV7-9	.	TRBJ1-3	CASSAQGTGNTIYF	TGTGCCAGCAGCGCGCAGGGAACTGGAAACACCATATATTTT
.	TRBV15	.	TRBJ1-5	CATSVRGGPNQPQHF	TGTGCCACCAGCGTCCGGGGAGGACCGAATCAGCCCCAGCATTTT
few	TRBV5-1	.	TRBJ2-1	CASSLALSYNEQFF	TGCGCCAGCAGCTTGGCCCTATCCTACAATGAGCAGTTCTTC
.	TRBV5-1	.	TRBJ2-1	CASSGSRLVREFF	TGCGCCAGCAGCGGAAGTAGGTTGGTGAGGGAGTTCTTC
.	TRBV28	TRBD2	TRBJ2-1	CASSGTSDNEQFF	TGTGCCAGCTCTGGGACTAGCGACAATGAGCAGTTCTTC
.	TRBV24-1	.	TRBJ2-1	CATSGGTSPQAPSSYNEQFF	TGTGCCACCAGTGGTGGGACATCACCCCAGGCTCCTAGCTCCTACAATGAGCAGTTCTTC
.	TRBV19	.	TRBJ1-5	CASSGQFQPQHF	TGTGCCAGTAGTGGCCAGTTCCAGCCCCAGCATTTT
.	TRBV18	TRBD2	TRBJ2-1	CASSPQREGLYNEQFF	TGTGCCAGCTCTCCCCAGCGGGAGGGCCTGTACAATGAGCAGTTCTTC
.	TRBV21-1	.	TRBJ2-1	CASSKGTSGGDEQFF	TGTGCCAGCAGCAAGGGGACTAGCGGGGGCGATGAGCAGTTCTTC
.	TRBV24-1	TRBD1	TRBJ2-5	CATSETGTDQETQYF	TGTGCCACCAGTGAAACCGGGACAGACCAAGAGACCCAGTACTTC
.	TRBV11-3	TRBD1	TRBJ1-4	CASSPGTGESEKLFF	TGTGCCAGCAGCCCCGGGACAGGGGAGAGTGAAAAACTGTTTTTT
once	TRBV7-8	.	TRBJ1-1	CASSLDGLGATEAFF	TGTGCCAGCAGCTTAGACGGCCTGGGGGCCACTGAAGCTTTCTTT
.	TRBV3-1/TRBV3-2	.	TRBJ2-1	CASSQRDEQFF	TGTGCCAGCAGCCAACGGGATGAGCAGTTCTTC
.	TRBV7-6	.	TRBJ1-1	CASSLGTTMNTEAFF	TGTGCCAGCAGCTTAGGGACAACCATGAACACTGAAGCTTTCTTT
.	TRBV13	TRBD1	TRBJ2-7	CASSWDRGDEQYF	TGTGCCAGCAGCTGGGACAGGGGTGACGAGCAGTACTTC
.	TRBV4-1	.	TRBJ2-7	CASSLDRTNEQYF	TGCGCCAGCAGCTTGGACAGGACTAACGAGCAGTACTTC
once	TRBV5-1	TRBD2	TRBJ2-1	CASSPTSGGYNEQFF	TGCGCCAGCAGCCCGACTAGCGGGGGGTACAATGAGCAGTTCTTC
.	TRBV28	.	TRBJ1-4	CASSWSLEEKLFF	TGTGCCAGCAGTTGGTCGCTGGAGGAAAAACTGTTTTTT
.	TRBV6-5	.	TRBJ1-1	CASTGHRGTEAFF	TGTGCCAGCACCGGCCACCGGGGCACTGAAGCTTTCTTT
.	TRBV7-3	.	TRBJ2-2	CASSPSGTLTPGELFF	TGTGCCAGCAGCCCCTCCGGGACTCTTACTCCCGGGGAGCTGTTTTTT
.	TRBV4-1	.	TRBJ2-1	CASSPSDRSLPNNEQFF	TGCGCCAGCAGCCCCTCTGACAGGTCGCTTCCAAACAATGAGCAGTTCTTC
few	TRBV3-1/TRBV3-2	.	TRBJ2-5	CASRGLEGVRETQYF	TGTGCCAGCAGAGGACTAGAGGGGGTCCGGGAGACCCAGTACTTC
few	TRBV9	.	TRBJ1-1	CASSVSIGGNTEAFF	TGTGCCAGCAGCGTAAGCATAGGGGGGAACACTGAAGCTTTCTTT
.	TRBV29-1	.	TRBJ1-2	CSALIQGTYGYTF	TGCAGCGCACTAATACAGGGAACCTATGGCTACACCTTC
once	TRBV7-2	.	TRBJ1-2	CASSLASGYGYTF	TGTGCCAGCAGCTTAGCGAGCGGCTATGGCTACACCTTC
.	TRBV18	.	TRBJ1-2	CASSQTRGGDYGYTF	TGTGCCAGCTCCCAGACAAGGGGGGGAGACTATGGCTACACCTTC
.	TRBV6-5	TRBD1	TRBJ1-6	CASSPGQGFNSPLHF	TGTGCCAGCAGTCCGGGACAGGGTTTTAATTCACCCCTCCACTTT
.	TRBV3-1/TRBV3-2	.	TRBJ2-2	CASSPFTNTGELFF	TGTGCCAGCAGCCCATTCACGAACACCGGGGAGCTGTTTTTT